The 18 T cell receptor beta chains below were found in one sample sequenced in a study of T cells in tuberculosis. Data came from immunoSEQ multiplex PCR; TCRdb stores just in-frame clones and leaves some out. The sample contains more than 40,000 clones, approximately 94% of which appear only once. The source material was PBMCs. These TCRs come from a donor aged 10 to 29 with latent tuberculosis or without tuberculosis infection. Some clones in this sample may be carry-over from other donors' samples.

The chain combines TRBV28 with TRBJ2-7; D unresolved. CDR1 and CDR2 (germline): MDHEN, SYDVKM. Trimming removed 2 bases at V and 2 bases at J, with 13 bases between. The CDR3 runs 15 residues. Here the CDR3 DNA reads TGTGCCAGCAGTTTACCTCTAGGAACCACCTACGAGCAGTACTTC. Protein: CASSLPLGTTYEQYF.

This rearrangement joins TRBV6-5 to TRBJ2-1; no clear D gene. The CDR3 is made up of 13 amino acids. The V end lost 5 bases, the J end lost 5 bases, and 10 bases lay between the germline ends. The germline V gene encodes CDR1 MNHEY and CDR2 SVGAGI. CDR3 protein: CASSRHEDNEQFF. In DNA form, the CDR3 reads TGTGCCAGCAGTCGCCACGAGGACAATGAGCAGTTCTTC.

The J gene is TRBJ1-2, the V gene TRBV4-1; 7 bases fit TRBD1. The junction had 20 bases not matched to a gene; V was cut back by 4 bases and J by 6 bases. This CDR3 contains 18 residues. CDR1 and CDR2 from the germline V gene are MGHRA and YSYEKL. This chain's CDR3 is CASSPIPRSQQGSNGYTF. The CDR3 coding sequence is TGCGCCAGCAGCCCCATACCAAGATCCCAACAGGGGTCAAATGGCTACACCTTC.

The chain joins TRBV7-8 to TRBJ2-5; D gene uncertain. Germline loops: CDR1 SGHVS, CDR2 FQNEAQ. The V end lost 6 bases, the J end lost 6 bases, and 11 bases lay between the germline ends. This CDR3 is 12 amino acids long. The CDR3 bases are TGTGCCAGCAGTCCGACGGGTCAGACCCAGTACTTC. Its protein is CASSPTGQTQYF.

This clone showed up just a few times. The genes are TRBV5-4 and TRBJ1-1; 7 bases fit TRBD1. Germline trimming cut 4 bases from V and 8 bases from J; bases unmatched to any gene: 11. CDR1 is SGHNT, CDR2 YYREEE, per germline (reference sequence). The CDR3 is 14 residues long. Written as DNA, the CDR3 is TGTGCCAGCAGCATGTTGACAGGGCTATCCGAAGCTTTCTTT. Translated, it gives CASSMLTGLSEAFF.

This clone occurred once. The CDR3 DNA follows: TGTGCCAGCAGCCGGGGGCTAGCGGGACTAAATGAGCAGTTCTTC. It codes for CASSRGLAGLNEQFF. This sequence joins TRBV5-4 and TRBJ2-1; 9 nucleotides align to TRBD2. Per the germline V gene, CDR1 is SGHNT and CDR2 is YYREEE (reference sequence). The CDR3 spans 15 residues. Trimming took 4 bases from V and 7 from J; bases not matched to a gene: 9.

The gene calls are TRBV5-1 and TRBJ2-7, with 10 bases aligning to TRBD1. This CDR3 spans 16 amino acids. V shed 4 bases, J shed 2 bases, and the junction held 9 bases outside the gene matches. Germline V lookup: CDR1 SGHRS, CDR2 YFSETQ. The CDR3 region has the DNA TGCGCCAGCAGCCCGGTTGGGACAGGGGTTCCCTACGAGCAGTACTTC. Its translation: CASSPVGTGVPYEQYF. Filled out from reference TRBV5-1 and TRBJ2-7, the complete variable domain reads KAGVTQTPRYLIKTRGQQVTLSCSPISGHRSVSWYQQTPGQGLQFLFEYFSETQRNKGNFPGRFSGRQFSNSRSEMNVSTLELGDSALYLCASSPVGTGVPYEQYFGPGTRLTVT.

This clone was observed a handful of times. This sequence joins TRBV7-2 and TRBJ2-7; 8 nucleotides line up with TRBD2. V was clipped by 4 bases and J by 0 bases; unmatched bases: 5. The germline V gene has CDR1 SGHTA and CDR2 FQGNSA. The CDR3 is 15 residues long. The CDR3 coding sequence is TGTGCCAGCAGCTACGCCGGGACTAGCTCCTACGAGCAGTACTTC. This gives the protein CASSYAGTSSYEQYF.

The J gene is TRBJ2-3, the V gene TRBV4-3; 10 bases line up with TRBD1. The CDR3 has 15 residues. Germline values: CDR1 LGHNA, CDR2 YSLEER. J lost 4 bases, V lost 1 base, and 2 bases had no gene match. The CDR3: CASSQATGGADTQYF. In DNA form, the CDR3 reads TGCGCCAGCAGCCAAGCGACAGGGGGCGCAGATACGCAGTATTTT.

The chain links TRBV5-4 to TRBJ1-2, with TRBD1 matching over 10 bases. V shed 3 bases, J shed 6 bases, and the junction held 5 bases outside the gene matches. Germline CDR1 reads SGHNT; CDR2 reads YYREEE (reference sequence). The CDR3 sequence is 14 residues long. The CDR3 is CASSSPGTGDGYTF. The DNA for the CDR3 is TGTGCCAGCAGCTCACCCGGGACAGGGGATGGCTACACCTTC.

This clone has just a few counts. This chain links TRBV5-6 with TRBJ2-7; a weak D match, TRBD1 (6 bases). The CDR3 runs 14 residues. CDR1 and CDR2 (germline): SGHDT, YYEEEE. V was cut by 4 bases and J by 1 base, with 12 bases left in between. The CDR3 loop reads CASSGLTGSYEQYF. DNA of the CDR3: TGTGCCAGCAGCGGATTGACAGGTTCCTACGAGCAGTACTTC.

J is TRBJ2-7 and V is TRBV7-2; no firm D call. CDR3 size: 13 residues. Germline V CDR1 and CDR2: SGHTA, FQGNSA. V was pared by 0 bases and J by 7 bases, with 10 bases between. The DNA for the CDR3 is TGTGCCAGCAGCTTAGCGATACTTTCAGAGCAGTACTTC. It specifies CASSLAILSEQYF.

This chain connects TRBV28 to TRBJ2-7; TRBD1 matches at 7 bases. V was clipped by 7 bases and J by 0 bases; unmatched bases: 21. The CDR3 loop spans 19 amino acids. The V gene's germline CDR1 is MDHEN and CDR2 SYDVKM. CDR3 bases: TGTGCCAGCAACCGTCCCGTTAACCCCTCGAGACAGGGCTCCTACGAGCAGTACTTC. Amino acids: CASNRPVNPSRQGSYEQYF.

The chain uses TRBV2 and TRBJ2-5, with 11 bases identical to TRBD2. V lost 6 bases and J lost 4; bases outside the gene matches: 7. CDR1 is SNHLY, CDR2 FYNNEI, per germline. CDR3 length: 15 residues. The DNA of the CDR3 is TGTGCCAGCAGCGAGACTAGCGGGATGGTAGAGACCCAGTACTTC. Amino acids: CASSETSGMVETQYF.

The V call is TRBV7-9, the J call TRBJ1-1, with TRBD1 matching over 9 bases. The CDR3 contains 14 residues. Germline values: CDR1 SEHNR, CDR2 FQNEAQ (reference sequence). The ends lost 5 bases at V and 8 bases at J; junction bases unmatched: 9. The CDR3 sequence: CASSPVTGTGEAFF. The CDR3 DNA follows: TGTGCCAGCAGCCCCGTAACCGGGACAGGGGAAGCTTTCTTT.

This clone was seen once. Here the CDR3 reads CASSVERSSGNTIYF. The CDR3, as DNA: TGTGCCAGCAGCGTAGAGCGGTCCTCTGGAAACACCATATATTTT. The genes are TRBV9 and TRBJ1-3, with unresolved D. The ends were cut back, 0 bases at V and 0 bases at J, with 7 bases in the middle. The CDR3 covers 15 residues. The germline CDR1 and CDR2 sequences are SGDLS and YYNGEE.

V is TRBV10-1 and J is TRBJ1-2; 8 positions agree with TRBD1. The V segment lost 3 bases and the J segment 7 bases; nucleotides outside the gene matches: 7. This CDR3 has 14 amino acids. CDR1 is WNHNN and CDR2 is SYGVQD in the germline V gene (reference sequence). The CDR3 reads CASSDNRGLGGYTF. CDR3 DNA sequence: TGCGCCAGCAGTGACAACAGGGGGTTAGGTGGCTACACCTTC.

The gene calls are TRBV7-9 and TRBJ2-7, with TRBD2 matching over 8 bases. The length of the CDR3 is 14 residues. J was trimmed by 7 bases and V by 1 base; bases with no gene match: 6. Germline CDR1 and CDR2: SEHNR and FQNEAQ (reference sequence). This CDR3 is CASSLEDPGGEQYF. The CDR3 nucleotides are TGTGCCAGCAGCTTAGAGGACCCGGGGGGGGAGCAGTACTTC.